The 13 T cell receptor beta chains reported below all come from one sample, sequenced in a study of regulatory T cells (dated by TCRdb to the late 2010s). Study-wide findings and limitations: Enrichment for hydrophobic residues at CDR3 positions 6 and 7 was found in conventional CD4+ T cells from CD3G-deficient patients, suggesting more self-reactive specificities.

Libraries were constructed by the immunoSEQ multiplex PCR assay. For the multiplex PCR, 52 forward TRBV primers and 13 reverse TRBJ primers were used, and amplification bias was corrected with both assay-based and computational methods. TCRdb stores this immuneACCESS table with in-frame sequences only. Part of the clones is absent; in the studies checked, under half of the shortfall reflects unresolved V genes, and no reason is known for the rest. This sample has tens of thousands of clones in its table, and over 75% of those were observed once. Clones ranked in the top ten supply approximately 2.4% of the sample. Their antigen targets remain unknown. The sequencing sample was made of conventional CD4+ T cells sorted from blood. All receptors derive from a person aged 18 to 30 with CD3G deficiency.

The chain links TRBV28 to TRBJ2-7; 8 nucleotides match TRBD1. V trimming: 7 bases; J trimming: 3 bases; junction bases outside the gene matches: 11. The CDR3 extends over 15 amino acids. From germline, CDR1 is MDHEN and CDR2 SYDVKM. The CDR3 is CASNSPGQGFYEQYF. CDR3 bases: TGTGCCAGCAATTCCCCCGGACAGGGTTTCTACGAGCAGTACTTC. Supplemented by reference TRBV28 and TRBJ2-7, the full variable domain reads DVKVTQSSRYLVKRTGEKVFLECVQDMDHENMFWYRQDPGLGLRLIYFSYDVKMKEKGDIPEGYSVSREKKERFSLILESASTNQTSMYLCASNSPGQGFYEQYFGPGTRLTVT.

The chain combines TRBV23-1 with TRBJ1-5; D is ambiguous. TRBV23-1 is noted as an ORF with a role that remains uncertain. CDR3 length: 16 residues. Trimming pared 4 bases from V and 1 base from J, leaving 14 bases between. The CDR3 reads CASSPPDGLSNQPQHF. CDR3 nucleotide sequence: TGCGCCAGCAGTCCTCCCGACGGATTAAGCAATCAGCCCCAGCATTTT.

The chain is built from TRBV7-8 and TRBJ2-2; possibly TRBD1 or TRBD2 for D (6 bases each). This CDR3 spans 18 amino acids. In germline, CDR1 is SGHVS, CDR2 FQNEAQ. Trimming cost V 3 bases and J 4 bases, with 21 bases left between them. CDR3 bases: TGTGCCAGCAGCTTCGGACAGCGAGCGGAGGGAAGCACCGGGGAGCTGTTTTTT. Translation gives CASSFGQRAEGSTGELFF.

The rearrangement links TRBV5-1 to TRBJ2-5, with a weak D call TRBD2 (6 bases). V lost 4 bases to trimming and J lost 4 bases, with 14 bases between them. Per the germline V gene, CDR1 is SGHRS and CDR2 is YFSETQ. The CDR3 contains 14 residues. CDR3 sequence reads: CASSPGGGRETQYF. CDR3 bases: TGCGCCAGCAGCCCCGGCGGAGGGAGAGAGACCCAGTACTTC.

The chain recombines TRBV11-2 with TRBJ2-1; 7 bases match TRBD2. The CDR3 sequence is 15 residues long. J lost 0 bases, V lost 3 bases, and 2 bases had no gene match. CDR1 is SGHAT, CDR2 FQNNGV, per germline. The CDR3 DNA reads TGTGCCAGCAGCTTGGGGGGGACCTCCTACAATGAGCAGTTCTTC. It specifies CASSLGGTSYNEQFF.

This clone was recorded once. This chain joins TRBV6-1 and TRBJ2-7, with a possible D match to TRBD1 (5 bases). V lost 7 bases to trimming and J lost 3 bases, with 10 bases between them. The CDR3 is made up of 12 amino acids. CDR1 is MNHNS, CDR2 SASEGT, per germline. CDR3 residues: CASKNRNYEQYF. CDR3 in DNA: TGTGCCAGCAAAAACAGGAACTACGAGCAGTACTTC.

As concerns this clone: Because the CDR3's place on the DNA is in doubt, the DNA is left out and the CDR3 is given as listed by TCRdb. The chain is built from TRBV28 and TRBJ2-6; TRBD2 is taken as the D call from the table, unchecked against the DNA. The CDR3 is 12 residues long, counting both termini. The V gene's germline CDR1 is MDHEN and CDR2 SYDVKM. CDR3 in amino acids: CASSFGNGTPYF.

This clone occurred once. The chain carries TRBV6-1 and TRBJ2-7; 10 bases fit TRBD1. CDR1 and CDR2 from the germline V gene are MNHNS and SASEGT. The CDR3 consists of 15 residues. Trimming took 4 bases from V and 0 from J; bases not matched to a gene: 3. The CDR3 loop is CASSAGQGISYEQYF. The CDR3 DNA is TGTGCCAGCAGTGCGGGACAGGGGATCTCCTACGAGCAGTACTTC.

This chain uses TRBV7-9 with TRBJ2-7; TRBD1 matches at 8 bases. The trim removed 6 bases at V and 4 bases at J, leaving 11 bases unmatched. Per germline, CDR1 SEHNR and CDR2 FQNEAQ (reference sequence). CDR3 size: 15 residues. The CDR3 DNA follows: TGTGCCAGCAGTTTTGGACAGGGAATAGGGTACGAGCAGTACTTC. Translating it yields CASSFGQGIGYEQYF.

V is TRBV5-1 and J is TRBJ2-5; possible D gene TRBD2, 6 bases. V lost 0 bases and J lost 3, with 15 bases in between. The CDR3 runs to 16 residues. CDR1 and CDR2 from the germline V gene are SGHRS and YFSETQ. DNA of the CDR3: TGCGCCAGCAGCTTGGGGCGCGGCGCGGGGAAAGAGACCCAGTACTTC. Its protein product is CASSLGRGAGKETQYF.

This sequence joins TRBV28 and TRBJ2-1; 8 nucleotides line up with TRBD2. Germline lookup yields CDR1 MDHEN and CDR2 SYDVKM. CDR3 size: 20 residues. Trimming cost V 4 bases and J 3 bases; bases outside gene matches: 20. The CDR3 DNA follows: TGTGCCAGCAGTTGGGGGGCTCTAGCGGGCACCGGGCCCCTCTACAATGAGCAGTTCTTC. Amino acids: CASSWGALAGTGPLYNEQFF.

This chain joins TRBV6-6 and TRBJ1-1, with D perhaps matching TRBD1 (5 bases). Germline values: CDR1 MNHNY, CDR2 SVGAGI (reference sequence). This CDR3 contains 12 residues. The ends were cut back, 5 bases at V and 8 bases at J, with 12 bases in the middle. The CDR3 DNA reads TGTGCCAGCAGTACTGGGGGTTCCGAAGCTTTCTTT. It yields the protein CASSTGGSEAFF.

This clone has just a few counts. The chain is built from TRBV6-1 and TRBJ1-5; unclear D gene. Germline V CDR1 and CDR2: MNHNS, SASEGT. V shed 10 bases and J shed 11 bases, with 24 bases lying between them. CDR3 length: 14 amino acids. CDR3 in DNA: TGTGCCACCTCGAGGCGGGCTTTTGGTGGATCCCAGCATTTT. Its protein is CATSRRAFGGSQHF.